These 22 T cell receptor beta chains came from one sample sequenced in a study of blood T cell repertoires in COVID-19. The repertoire was sequenced with immunoSEQ multiplex PCR; TCRdb's copy has only in-frame clones and lacks some. The repertoire holds about 170,000 clones, 70% to 90% seen once, with roughly 7.3% in the top ten. Specimen: peripheral blood. The receptor set was obtained from a woman aged 80 or over in a cohort sampled during active or convalescent COVID-19.

The rearrangement uses TRBV5-1 and TRBJ1-6, with 7 nucleotides matching TRBD1. Losses at the gene ends were 4 bases for V and 9 bases for J; bases not matched to a gene: 10. The CDR3 is 15 amino acids. Germline V gene lookup returns CDR1 SGHRS and CDR2 YFSETQ. CDR3 nucleotide sequence: TGCGCCAGCAGCACCGGACAGGACGTGAGTTCACCCCTCCACTTT. Protein sequence: CASSTGQDVSSPLHF.

This chain joins TRBV10-3 and TRBJ1-1, with 7 bases matching TRBD1. The CDR3 has 14 amino acids. Unmatched junction bases numbered 5, after V lost 4 bases and J lost 3 bases. Germline values: CDR1 ENHRY, CDR2 SYGVKD. The CDR3 nucleotides read TGTGCCATCAGTGTACAGGGGCGAGACACTGAAGCTTTCTTT. It encodes CAISVQGRDTEAFF.

The chain is built from TRBV6-5 and TRBJ2-3, with D hard to call. The germline V gene encodes CDR1 MNHEY and CDR2 SVGAGI. Trimming shortened V by 0 bases and J by 3 bases, and 10 bases separated the two germline ends. This CDR3 has 15 residues. CDR3 in amino acids: CASSYSVGATDTQYF. CDR3 DNA sequence: TGTGCCAGCAGTTACTCGGTTGGAGCTACAGATACGCAGTATTTT.

The chain joins TRBV19 to TRBJ1-1, with a weak D call TRBD1 (6 bases). The V gene's germline CDR1 is LNHDA and CDR2 SQIVND (reference sequence). The CDR3 contains 14 residues. Trimming shortened V by 4 bases and J by 4 bases, and 13 bases separated the two germline ends. The DNA of the CDR3 is TGTGCCAGTAGTACAAAGACAGGAATCACTGAAGCTTTCTTT. Its translation is CASSTKTGITEAFF.

In this sample, this clone turned up once. The chain combines TRBV6-6 with TRBJ1-1; 8 bases align to TRBD1. The CDR3 contains 13 residues. V trimming: 6 bases; J trimming: 4 bases; junction bases outside the gene matches: 4. CDR1 MNHNY and CDR2 SVGAGI come from the germline V gene (reference sequence). CDR3 region: CASRAGGLTEAFF. Here the CDR3 DNA reads TGTGCCAGCAGGGCAGGGGGCCTCACTGAAGCTTTCTTT.

This clone has only a few counts. J is TRBJ2-5 and V is TRBV14, with D tentatively TRBD1 (5 bases). The germline V gene has CDR1 SGHDN and CDR2 FVKESK. Trimming left V 4 bases short and J 3 bases short, with 18 bases between. CDR3 size: 16 residues. CDR3 protein: CASSPFGAELEETQYF. The CDR3 DNA is TGTGCCAGCAGCCCCTTTGGGGCAGAATTAGAAGAGACCCAGTACTTC.

J is TRBJ1-2 and V is TRBV4-1; no clear D. V was clipped by 0 bases and J by 4 bases, with 15 bases between them. The CDR3 covers 16 residues. Germline assignment: CDR1 MGHRA and CDR2 YSYEKL. CDR3 nucleotide sequence: TGCGCCAGCAGCCAAGATCCCGCGGGCTTGCCCTATGGCTACACCTTC. As protein: CASSQDPAGLPYGYTF.

The rearrangement uses TRBV18 and TRBJ2-7, with 7 bases that match TRBD1. The V segment lost 3 bases and the J segment 0 bases; nucleotides outside the gene matches: 8. Germline CDR1 is KGHSH and CDR2 is LQKENI. The CDR3 loop spans 16 amino acids. CDR3 loop: CASSPQAGTVSYEQYF. Here the CDR3 DNA reads TGTGCCAGCTCACCCCAAGCCGGGACAGTCTCCTACGAGCAGTACTTC.

This clone was detected only once. The gene calls are TRBV19 and TRBJ1-1; a weak D match, TRBD1 (6 bases). The ends were cut back, 4 bases at V and 1 base at J, with 25 bases in the middle. CDR1 LNHDA and CDR2 SQIVND come from the germline V gene (reference sequence). The CDR3 extends over 19 amino acids. CDR3 DNA sequence: TGTGCCAGTAGTAGTGATCTGGGGCGGTGGGGGGGCCGGAACACTGAAGCTTTCTTT. It is translated as CASSSDLGRWGGRNTEAFF.

V and J are TRBV28 and TRBJ2-1; D unclear. V was pared by 3 bases and J by 6 bases, with 6 bases between. Germline assignment: CDR1 MDHEN and CDR2 SYDVKM. This CDR3 is built from 12 residues. The CDR3 DNA sequence: TGTGCCAGCAGTTTTCAAGCCAATGAGCAGTTCTTC. It yields the protein CASSFQANEQFF.

The CDR3 DNA reads as TGTGCCAGCAGCGTAGACACAGGATTGGGCTACACCTTC. Translating it yields CASSVDTGLGYTF. This chain links TRBV9 with TRBJ1-2, with a weak D call TRBD1 (5 bases). CDR3 length: 13 amino acids. Per the germline V gene, CDR1 is SGDLS and CDR2 is YYNGEE. The V end was cut by 0 bases, the J end by 8 bases, with 11 bases between.

The chain is built from TRBV5-1 and TRBJ2-7; TRBD2 matches at 9 bases. V shed 4 bases, J shed 2 bases, and the junction held 13 bases outside the gene matches. Germline V gene sequence: CDR1 SGHRS, CDR2 YFSETQ. The CDR3 totals 17 residues. The CDR3 region is CASSPSTKREVPYEQYV. DNA for the CDR3: TGCGCCAGCAGCCCTTCGACCAAGCGGGAGGTACCCTACGAGCAGTACGTC.

The V call is TRBV11-3, the J call TRBJ1-5; the match to TRBD1 covers 7 bases. The V gene end was trimmed by 4 bases and the J gene end by 5 bases; junction bases not matched to a gene: 2. This CDR3 spans 13 amino acids. The germline gives CDR1 SGHNT, CDR2 YENEEA. CDR3 in DNA: TGTGCCAGCAGCTCCGGGACAGATCAGCCCCAGCATTTT. Amino acids: CASSSGTDQPQHF.

The rearrangement joins TRBV3-1 (or the pseudogene TRBV3-2) to TRBJ2-1; D possibly corresponds to TRBD1 (6 bases). Germline V CDR1 and CDR2: LGHDT, YNNKEL (reference sequence). V shed 2 bases and J shed 8 bases, with 13 bases lying between them. This CDR3 spans 14 amino acids. CDR3 DNA sequence: TGTGCCAGCAGCCAAACGGGACAAGGCTATGAGCAGTTCTTC. Amino acids: CASSQTGQGYEQFF.

The chain joins TRBV5-6 to TRBJ1-1; TRBD1 matches 7 bases. V lost 1 base and J lost 3; bases outside the gene matches: 6. This CDR3 has 15 residues. Germline assignment: CDR1 SGHDT and CDR2 YYEEEE. CDR3 sequence reads: CASSLSRDSYTEAFF. CDR3 nucleotide sequence: TGTGCCAGCAGCTTGTCCCGGGACAGCTACACTGAAGCTTTCTTT.

This chain uses TRBV5-1 with TRBJ1-3, with 7 bases that match TRBD1. CDR1 is SGHRS, CDR2 YFSETQ, per germline. J was trimmed by 2 bases and V by 0 bases; bases with no gene match: 5. CDR3 size: 16 residues. CDR3 residues: CASSLGQGGPGNTIYF. In DNA, the CDR3 is TGCGCCAGCAGCTTGGGGCAGGGGGGTCCTGGAAACACCATATATTTT.

This rearrangement joins TRBV7-8 to TRBJ1-2, with D uncertain. Between the trimmed V and J ends, which lost 0 bases and 8 bases, there was a span of 7 bases. Per the germline V gene, CDR1 is SGHVS and CDR2 is FQNEAQ. The CDR3 is 12 residues long. CDR3 bases: TGTGCCAGCAGCTTAGCGCGGGTCGGCTACACCTTC. It translates to CASSLARVGYTF.

Concerning this clone itself: The junction departs from germline at one end; a sequencing error may be responsible. The chain recombines TRBV7-7 with TRBJ2-5, with TRBD2 matching over 16 bases. The CDR3 is 17 amino acids. From germline, CDR1 is SSHAT and CDR2 FNYEAQ (reference sequence). The CDR3 reads CASSFGTSGGVRETQYF. CDR3 coding DNA: TGTGCTAGCAGCTTCGGGACTAGCGGGGGGGTTCGAGAGACCCAGTACTTC.

The V gene is TRBV5-4, the J gene TRBJ1-5; D perhaps matches TRBD1 (6 bases). CDR1 is SGHNT, CDR2 YYREEE, per germline (reference sequence). There are 15 residues in the CDR3. V lost 4 bases, J lost 5 bases, and 16 bases lay in between. The CDR3 DNA reads TGTGCCAGCAGCCAAGACAGGAGCCCATATCAGCCCCAGCATTTT. It is translated as CASSQDRSPYQPQHF.

The rearrangement joins TRBV11-3 to TRBJ1-2, with TRBD1 as a possible D gene (6 bases). CDR1 and CDR2 (germline): SGHNT, YENEEA. CDR3 length: 11 residues. The V end lost 5 bases, the J end lost 6 bases, and 7 bases lay between the germline ends. For the CDR3, the DNA is TGTGCCAGCAGCAACAGGGATGGCTACACCTTC. It encodes CASSNRDGYTF.

The chain uses TRBV4-1 and TRBJ2-5; TRBD1 is a possible D gene (6 bases). V was shortened by 3 bases and J by 6 bases, with 17 bases between the two germline ends. CDR3 length: 15 amino acids. Germline V gene data show CDR1 as MGHRA and CDR2 as YSYEKL. The CDR3 DNA is TGCGCCAGCAGCCAGTTCGGACAGCCACCCCAGACCCAGTACTTC. This sequence encodes CASSQFGQPPQTQYF.

The V and J genes are TRBV5-1 and TRBJ1-3, with 8 bases aligning to TRBD1. The V gene's germline CDR1 is SGHRS and CDR2 YFSETQ. The CDR3 has 18 residues. V lost 3 bases, J lost 0 bases, and 11 bases stayed unmatched. This CDR3 reads CASSSRQGPNLSGNTIYF. The CDR3 DNA reads as TGCGCCAGCAGCTCCCGACAGGGGCCAAACCTCTCTGGAAACACCATATATTTT. Complete variable domain (other parts from reference TRBV5-1 and TRBJ1-3): KAGVTQTPRYLIKTRGQQVTLSCSPISGHRSVSWYQQTPGQGLQFLFEYFSETQRNKGNFPGRFSGRQFSNSRSEMNVSTLELGDSALYLCASSSRQGPNLSGNTIYFGEGSWLTVV.